These 5 T cell receptor beta chains came from one sample sequenced in a study of blood T cell repertoires in COVID-19. Clones were sequenced by immunoSEQ multiplex PCR, and TCRdb holds only the in-frame ones, with some missing. Of fewer than 250,000 clones detected, roughly 90% appear once; the ten largest clones hold 2.7%. The sequencing input was peripheral blood. The receptor set was obtained from a woman aged 55-69 years with acute or convalescent COVID-19.

The CDR3 DNA reads TGCGCCAGCAGCTTTAGGCAGGGGCCCCAGTTCTTC. This codes for CASSFRQGPQFF. J is TRBJ2-1 and V is TRBV5-1; perhaps TRBD1 as D (6 bases). Germline-derived CDR1 and CDR2 are SGHRS and YFSETQ. Trimming cost V 2 bases and J 13 bases, with 13 bases left between them. This CDR3 is 12 amino acids long.

J is TRBJ1-2 and V is TRBV7-2, with D perhaps TRBD1 (6 bases). CDR1 and CDR2 from the germline V gene are SGHTA and FQGNSA. Trimming took 1 base from V and 8 from J, leaving 20 bases between them. The CDR3 has 16 residues. CDR3 protein: CASSLDPGARGEGYTF. The CDR3 region has the DNA TGTGCCAGCAGCTTAGATCCAGGGGCGAGGGGTGAGGGCTACACCTTC.

The V and J genes are TRBV28 and TRBJ1-2; the D gene is possibly TRBD1 (6 bases). CDR1 and CDR2 (germline): MDHEN, SYDVKM. This CDR3 has 15 amino acids. V lost 2 bases, J lost 8 bases, and 18 bases lay in between. CDR3 protein: CASSLPHRGARGYTF. CDR3 bases: TGTGCCAGCAGTTTACCCCATCGGGGGGCGCGGGGCTACACCTTC.

This rearrangement joins TRBV19 to TRBJ1-1, with D perhaps matching TRBD1 (6 bases). Germline V gene lookup returns CDR1 LNHDA and CDR2 SQIVND (reference sequence). Trimming removed 3 bases at V and 2 bases at J, with 10 bases between. The CDR3 totals 14 residues. The chain's CDR3 is CASSMGHNNTEAFF. The DNA of the CDR3 is TGTGCCAGTAGTATGGGACATAATAACACTGAAGCTTTCTTT. The full variable domain, with the rest looked up from reference TRBV19 and TRBJ1-1, is DGGITQSPKYLFRKEGQNVTLSCEQNLNHDAMYWYRQDPGQGLRLIYYSQIVNDFQKGDIAEGYSVSREKKESFPLTVTSAQKNPTAFYLCASSMGHNNTEAFFGQGTRLTVV.

The chain recombines TRBV30 with TRBJ2-7, with D tentatively TRBD1 (6 bases). Trimming took 2 bases from V and 1 from J, leaving 9 bases between them. Germline CDR1 reads GTSNPN; CDR2 reads SVGIG (reference sequence). The CDR3 loop spans 13 amino acids. The CDR3 loop is CAWSRGSSYEQYF. The CDR3 DNA reads as TGTGCCTGGAGTAGGGGGAGTTCCTACGAGCAGTACTTC.